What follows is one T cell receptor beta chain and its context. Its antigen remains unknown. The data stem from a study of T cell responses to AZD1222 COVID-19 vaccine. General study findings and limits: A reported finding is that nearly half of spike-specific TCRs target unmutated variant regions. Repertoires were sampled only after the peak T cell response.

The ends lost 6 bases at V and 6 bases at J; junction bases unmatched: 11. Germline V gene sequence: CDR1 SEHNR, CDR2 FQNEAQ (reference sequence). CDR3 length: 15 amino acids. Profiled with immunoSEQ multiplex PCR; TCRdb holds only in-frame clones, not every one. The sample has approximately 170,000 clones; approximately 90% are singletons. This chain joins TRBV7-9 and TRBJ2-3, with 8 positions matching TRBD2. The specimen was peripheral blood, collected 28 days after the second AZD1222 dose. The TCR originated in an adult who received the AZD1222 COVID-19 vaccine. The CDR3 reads CASRRSSGGPDTQYF. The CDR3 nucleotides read TGTGCCAGCAGACGCTCCAGCGGGGGCCCTGATACGCAGTATTTT.